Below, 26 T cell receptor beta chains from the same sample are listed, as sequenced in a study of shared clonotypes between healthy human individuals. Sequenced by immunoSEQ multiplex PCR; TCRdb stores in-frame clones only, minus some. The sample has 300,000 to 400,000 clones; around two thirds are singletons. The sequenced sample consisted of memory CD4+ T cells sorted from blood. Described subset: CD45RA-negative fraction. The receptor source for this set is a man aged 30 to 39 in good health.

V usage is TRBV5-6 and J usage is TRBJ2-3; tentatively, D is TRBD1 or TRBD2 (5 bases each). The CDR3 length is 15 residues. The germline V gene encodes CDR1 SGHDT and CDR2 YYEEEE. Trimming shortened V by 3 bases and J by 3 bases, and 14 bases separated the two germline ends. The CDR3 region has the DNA TGTGCCAGCAGCTGGCAGGGAGTGGGGACAGATACGCAGTATTTT. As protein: CASSWQGVGTDTQYF.

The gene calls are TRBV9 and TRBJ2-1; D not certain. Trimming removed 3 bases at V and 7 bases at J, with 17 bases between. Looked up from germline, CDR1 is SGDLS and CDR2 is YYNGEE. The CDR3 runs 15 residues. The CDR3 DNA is TGTGCCAGCAGCGCCGTGCCTACCCAAATGAATGAGCAGTTCTTC. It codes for CASSAVPTQMNEQFF.

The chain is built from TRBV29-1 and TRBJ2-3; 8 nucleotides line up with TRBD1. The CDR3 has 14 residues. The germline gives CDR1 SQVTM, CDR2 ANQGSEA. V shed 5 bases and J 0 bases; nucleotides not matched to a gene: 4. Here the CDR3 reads CSVRQGTSTDTQYF. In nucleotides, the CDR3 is TGCAGCGTTAGACAGGGGACTAGCACAGATACGCAGTATTTT.

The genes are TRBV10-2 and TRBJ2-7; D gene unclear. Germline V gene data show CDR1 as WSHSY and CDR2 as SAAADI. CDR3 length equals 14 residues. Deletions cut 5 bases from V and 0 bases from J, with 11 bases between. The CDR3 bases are TGCGCCAGCAGTCTTGACCAGAACTCCTACGAGCAGTACTTC. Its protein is CASSLDQNSYEQYF.

This CDR3 is CASSHNRAKYNEQFF. CDR3 sequence (DNA): TGTGCCAGCAGCCATAACAGGGCCAAATACAATGAGCAGTTCTTC. This chain connects TRBV5-5 to TRBJ2-1; D might be TRBD1 (6 bases). Germline lookup yields CDR1 SGHKS and CDR2 YYEKEE (reference sequence). The CDR3 consists of 15 residues. Between the trimmed V and J ends, which lost 4 bases and 4 bases, there was a span of 15 bases.

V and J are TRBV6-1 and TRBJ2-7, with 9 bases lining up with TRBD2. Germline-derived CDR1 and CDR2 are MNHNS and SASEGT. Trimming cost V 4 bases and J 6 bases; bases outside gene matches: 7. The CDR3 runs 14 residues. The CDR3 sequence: CASSGVAGVSEQYF. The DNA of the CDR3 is TGTGCCAGCAGTGGAGTAGCGGGAGTTAGCGAGCAGTACTTC.

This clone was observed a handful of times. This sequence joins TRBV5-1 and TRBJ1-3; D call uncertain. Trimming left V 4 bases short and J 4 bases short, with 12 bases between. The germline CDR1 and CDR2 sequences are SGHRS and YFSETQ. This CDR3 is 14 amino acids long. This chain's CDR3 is CASSGPDAGNTIYF. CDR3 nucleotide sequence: TGCGCCAGCAGCGGGCCCGACGCGGGAAACACCATATATTTT.

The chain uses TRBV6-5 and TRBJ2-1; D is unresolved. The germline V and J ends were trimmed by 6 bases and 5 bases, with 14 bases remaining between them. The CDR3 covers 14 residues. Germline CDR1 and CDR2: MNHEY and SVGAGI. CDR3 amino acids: CASRPSTAHNEQFF. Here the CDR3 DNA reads TGTGCCAGCAGACCTAGTACGGCCCACAATGAGCAGTTCTTC.

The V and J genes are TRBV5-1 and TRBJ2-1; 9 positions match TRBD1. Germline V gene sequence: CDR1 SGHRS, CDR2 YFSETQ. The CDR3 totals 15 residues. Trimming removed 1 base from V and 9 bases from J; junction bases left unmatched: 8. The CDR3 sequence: CASSLIPGQGLEQFF. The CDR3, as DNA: TGCGCCAGCAGCTTGATACCGGGACAGGGACTTGAGCAGTTCTTC.

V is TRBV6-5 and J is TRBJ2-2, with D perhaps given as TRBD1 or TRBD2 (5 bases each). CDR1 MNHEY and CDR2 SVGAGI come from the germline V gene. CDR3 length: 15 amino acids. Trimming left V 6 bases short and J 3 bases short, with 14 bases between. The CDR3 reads CASRMRGTHTGELFF. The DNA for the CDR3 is TGTGCCAGCAGGATGCGAGGGACGCACACCGGGGAGCTGTTTTTT.

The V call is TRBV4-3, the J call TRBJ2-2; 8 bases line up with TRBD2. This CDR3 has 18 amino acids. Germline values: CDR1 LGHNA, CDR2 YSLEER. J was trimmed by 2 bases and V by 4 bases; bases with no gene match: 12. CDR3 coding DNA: TGCGCCAGCAGCCGAGAGCCCCCGGGAGGGATCAACACCGGGGAGCTGTTTTTT. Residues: CASSREPPGGINTGELFF.

CDR3 DNA: TGTGCCTGGAGTGGGTCGGCTGGAAACACCATATATTTT. Translation gives CAWSGSAGNTIYF. The rearrangement joins TRBV30 to TRBJ1-3; D unclear. The CDR3 contains 13 residues. Germline V CDR1 and CDR2: GTSNPN, SVGIG (reference sequence). Trimming left V 1 base short and J 2 bases short, with 6 bases between.

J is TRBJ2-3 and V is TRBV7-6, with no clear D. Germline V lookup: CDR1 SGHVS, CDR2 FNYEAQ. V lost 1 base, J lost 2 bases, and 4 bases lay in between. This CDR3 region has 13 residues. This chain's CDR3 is CASSLVSTDTQYF. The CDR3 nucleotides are TGTGCCAGCAGCTTAGTATCCACAGATACGCAGTATTTT.

The CDR3 bases are TGTGCCAGCAGCTATGACCACTCTGGAAACACCATATATTTT. The encoded protein is CASSYDHSGNTIYF. The V call is TRBV11-1, the J call TRBJ1-3, with D unclear. V shed 4 bases and J shed 0 bases, with 7 bases lying between them. Germline CDR1 and CDR2: SGHAT and FQDESV (reference sequence). The CDR3 is made up of 14 amino acids.

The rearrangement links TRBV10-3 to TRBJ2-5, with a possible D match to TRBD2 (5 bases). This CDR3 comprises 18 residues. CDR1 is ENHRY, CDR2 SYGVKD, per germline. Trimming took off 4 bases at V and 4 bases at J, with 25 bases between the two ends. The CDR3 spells CAISGKASTSKVGETQYF. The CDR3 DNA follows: TGTGCCATCAGTGGAAAAGCTAGCACCTCGAAAGTGGGAGAGACCCAGTACTTC.

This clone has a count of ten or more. The CDR3, as DNA: TGTGCCAGCAGTTCCCGGGACAGGGGAAGAGATACGCAGTATTTT. It yields the protein CASSSRDRGRDTQYF. The chain joins TRBV2 to TRBJ2-3, with TRBD1 identical over 10 bases. Germline assignment: CDR1 SNHLY and CDR2 FYNNEI. CDR3 length equals 15 residues. V was clipped by 5 bases and J by 5 bases; unmatched bases: 7.

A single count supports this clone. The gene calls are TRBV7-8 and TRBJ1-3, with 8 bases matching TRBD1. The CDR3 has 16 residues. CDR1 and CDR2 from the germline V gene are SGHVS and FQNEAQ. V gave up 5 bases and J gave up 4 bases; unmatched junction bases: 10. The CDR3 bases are TGTGCCAGCAGCCAGACCGGGACAGGAAGAGGAAACACCATATATTTT. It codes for CASSQTGTGRGNTIYF. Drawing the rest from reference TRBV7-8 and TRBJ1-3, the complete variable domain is GAGVSQSPRYKVAKRGQDVALRCDPISGHVSLFWYQQALGQGPEFLTYFQNEAQLDKSGLPSDRFFAERPEGSVSTLKIQRTQQEDSAVYLCASSQTGTGRGNTIYFGEGSWLTVV.

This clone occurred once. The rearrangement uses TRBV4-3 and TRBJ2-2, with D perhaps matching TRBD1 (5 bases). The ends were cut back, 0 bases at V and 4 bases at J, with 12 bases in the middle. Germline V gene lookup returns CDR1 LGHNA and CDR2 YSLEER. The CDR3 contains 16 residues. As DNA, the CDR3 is TGCGCCAGCAGCCAAGATAGTGGACACCTCACCGGGGAGCTGTTTTTT. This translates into CASSQDSGHLTGELFF.

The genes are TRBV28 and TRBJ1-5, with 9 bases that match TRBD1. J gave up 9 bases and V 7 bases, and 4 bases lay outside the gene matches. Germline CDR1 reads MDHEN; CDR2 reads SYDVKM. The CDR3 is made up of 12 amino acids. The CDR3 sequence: CASKQGALPQHF. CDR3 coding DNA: TGTGCCAGCAAACAGGGGGCCCTGCCCCAGCATTTT.

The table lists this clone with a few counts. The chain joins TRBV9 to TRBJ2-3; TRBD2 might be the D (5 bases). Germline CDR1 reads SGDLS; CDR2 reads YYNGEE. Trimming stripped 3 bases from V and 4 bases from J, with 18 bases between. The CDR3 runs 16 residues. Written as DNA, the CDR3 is TGTGCCAGCAGCGGGGTTTTGGCTCTAGCCTCAGATACGCAGTATTTT. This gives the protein CASSGVLALASDTQYF. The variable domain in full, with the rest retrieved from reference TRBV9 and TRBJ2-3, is DSGVTQTPKHLITATGQRVTLRCSPRSGDLSVYWYQQSLDQGLQFLIQYYNGEERAKGNILERFSAQQFPDLHSELNLSSLELGDSALYFCASSGVLALASDTQYFGPGTRLTVL.

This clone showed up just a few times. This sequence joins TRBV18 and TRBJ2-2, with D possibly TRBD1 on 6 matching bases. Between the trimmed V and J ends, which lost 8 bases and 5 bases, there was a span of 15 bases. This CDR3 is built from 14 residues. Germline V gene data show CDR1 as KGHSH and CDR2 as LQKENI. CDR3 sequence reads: CASGKTGWTGELFF. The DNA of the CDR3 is TGTGCCAGCGGGAAAACAGGGTGGACCGGGGAGCTGTTTTTT.

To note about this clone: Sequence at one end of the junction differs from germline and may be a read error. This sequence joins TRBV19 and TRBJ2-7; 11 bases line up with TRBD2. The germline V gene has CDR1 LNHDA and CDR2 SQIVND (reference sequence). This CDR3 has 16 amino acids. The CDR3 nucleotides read TGTGCCAATAGTTTTCTAGCGGGAGGTGTGTCGAGCGAGCAGTACTTC. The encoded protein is CANSFLAGGVSSEQYF.

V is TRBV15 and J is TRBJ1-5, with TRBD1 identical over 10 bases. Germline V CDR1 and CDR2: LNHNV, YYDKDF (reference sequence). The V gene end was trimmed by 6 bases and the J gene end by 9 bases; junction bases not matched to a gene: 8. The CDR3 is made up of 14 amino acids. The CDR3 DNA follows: TGTGCCACCAGTACGGACAGGGGGGTTCTGCCCCAGCATTTT. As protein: CATSTDRGVLPQHF. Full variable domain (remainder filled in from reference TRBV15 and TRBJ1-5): DAMVIQNPRYQVTQFGKPVTLSCSQTLNHNVMYWYQQKSSQAPKLLFHYYDKDFNNEADTPDNFQSRRPNTSFCFLDIRSPGLGDTAMYLCATSTDRGVLPQHFGDGTRLSIL.

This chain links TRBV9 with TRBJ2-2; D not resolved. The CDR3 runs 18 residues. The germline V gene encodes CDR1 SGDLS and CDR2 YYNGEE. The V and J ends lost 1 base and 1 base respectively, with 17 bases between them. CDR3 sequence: CASSVTLGSYMNTGELFF. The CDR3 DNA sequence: TGTGCCAGCAGCGTAACCCTCGGTTCCTATATGAACACCGGGGAGCTGTTTTTT.

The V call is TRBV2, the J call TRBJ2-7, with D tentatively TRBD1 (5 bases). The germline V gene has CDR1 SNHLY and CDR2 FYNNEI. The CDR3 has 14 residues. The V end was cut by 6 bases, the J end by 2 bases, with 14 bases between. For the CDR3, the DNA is TGTGCCAGCAGGGACACCCAAAATACCTACGAGCAGTACTTC. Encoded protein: CASRDTQNTYEQYF.

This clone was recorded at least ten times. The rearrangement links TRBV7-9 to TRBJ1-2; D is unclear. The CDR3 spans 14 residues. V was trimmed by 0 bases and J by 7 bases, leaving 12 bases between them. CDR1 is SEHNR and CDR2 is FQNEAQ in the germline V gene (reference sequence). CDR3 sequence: CASSLAGREGGYTF. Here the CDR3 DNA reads TGTGCCAGCAGCTTAGCCGGGAGAGAAGGTGGCTACACCTTC. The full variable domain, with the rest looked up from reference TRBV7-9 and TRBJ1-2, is DTGVSQNPRHKITKRGQNVTFRCDPISEHNRLYWYRQTLGQGPEFLTYFQNEAQLEKSRLLSDRFSAERPKGSFSTLEIQRTEQGDSAMYLCASSLAGREGGYTFGSGTRLTVV.